This TCR beta chain was identified in a study of beta chain features in type 1 diabetes. Study overall: Regarding age, gender and cell yields, patients proved similar to healthy donors. Sorted cell examination encompassed under 130 million cells across all samples. Study conclusions and caveats: A cDNA-based sequencing approach could over-represent cells with high TCR expression. In the patient group, naive, central memory and Treg TCRB repertoires seemed more alike than in the healthy donor group.

The J segment lost 5 bases and the V segment lost 1 base, leaving 11 bases of the junction unmatched. The CDR3 length is 17 residues. Looked up from germline, CDR1 is SGHRS and CDR2 is YFSETQ. This clone was seen a handful of times. Antigen specificity is unknown. What was sequenced were expressed TCRB transcripts, since all of the isolated RNA had been reverse transcribed. Only in-frame clones appear in the TCRdb table, and some are missing; sequencing was by immunoSEQ multiplex PCR. This sample yields around 19,000 clones, of which 40% to 60% are seen a single time; approximately 0.44% belongs to the top ten.

Specimen: stem cell memory CD4+ T cells from blood. The chain recombines TRBV5-1 with TRBJ2-1; 8 bases match TRBD1. The sequence was obtained from a man between 18 and 35 years old in good health. The CDR3 coding sequence is TGCGCCAGCAGCTTGTACCCACCGGGACAGGTAAACAATGAGCAGTTCTTC. Protein sequence: CASSLYPPGQVNNEQFF. The variable domain in full, with the rest retrieved from reference TRBV5-1 and TRBJ2-1, is KAGVTQTPRYLIKTRGQQVTLSCSPISGHRSVSWYQQTPGQGLQFLFEYFSETQRNKGNFPGRFSGRQFSNSRSEMNVSTLELGDSALYLCASSLYPPGQVNNEQFFGPGTRLTVL.